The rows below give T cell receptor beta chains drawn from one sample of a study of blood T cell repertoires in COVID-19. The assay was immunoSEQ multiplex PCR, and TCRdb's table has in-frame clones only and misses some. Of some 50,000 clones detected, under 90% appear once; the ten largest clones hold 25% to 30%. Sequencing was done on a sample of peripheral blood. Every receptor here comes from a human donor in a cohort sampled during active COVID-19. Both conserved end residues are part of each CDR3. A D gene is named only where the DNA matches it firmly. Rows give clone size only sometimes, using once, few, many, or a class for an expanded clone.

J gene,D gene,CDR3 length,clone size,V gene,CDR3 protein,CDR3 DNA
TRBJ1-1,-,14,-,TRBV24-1,CATSGPGINTEAFF,TGTGCCACCAGTGGGCCGGGGATAAACACTGAAGCTTTCTTT
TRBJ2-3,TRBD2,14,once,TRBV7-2,CASSLAPSGLTQYF,TGTGCCAGCAGCTTAGCGCCTAGCGGCCTAACGCAGTATTTT
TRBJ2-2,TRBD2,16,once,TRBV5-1,CASSLLPSGSSGELFF,TGCGCCAGCAGCTTGCTTCCTAGCGGGTCCTCCGGGGAGCTGTTTTTT
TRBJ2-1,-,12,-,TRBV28,CASSSNSREQFF,TGTGCCAGCAGTTCTAACAGTAGGGAGCAGTTCTTC
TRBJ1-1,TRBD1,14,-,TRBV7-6,CASSLLTGDTEAFF,TGTGCCAGCAGCTTATTGACAGGGGACACTGAAGCTTTCTTT
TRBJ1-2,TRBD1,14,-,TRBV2,CASSVRQGNYGYTF,TGTGCCAGCAGTGTACGACAGGGAAACTATGGCTACACCTTC
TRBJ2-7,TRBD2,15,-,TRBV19,CASSTPERGLREQYF,TGTGCCAGTAGTACCCCGGAGCGGGGCCTGAGGGAGCAGTACTTC
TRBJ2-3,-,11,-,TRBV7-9,CASSSTDTQYF,TGTGCCAGCAGCTCAACAGATACGCAGTATTTT
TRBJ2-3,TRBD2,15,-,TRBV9,CASSPLAGTTDTQYF,TGTGCCAGCAGCCCTCTAGCGGGGACGACAGATACGCAGTATTTT
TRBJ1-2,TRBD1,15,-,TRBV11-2,CASSHRDRGGYGYTF,TGTGCCAGCAGTCACCGGGACAGGGGAGGATATGGCTACACCTTC
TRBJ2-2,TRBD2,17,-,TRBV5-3,CARSWGSGLRGAGELFF,TGTGCCAGAAGCTGGGGTAGCGGGTTAAGGGGCGCCGGGGAGCTGTTTTTT
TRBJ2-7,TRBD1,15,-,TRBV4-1,CASSQEDRASYEQYF,TGCGCCAGCAGCCAGGAGGACAGGGCCTCCTACGAGCAGTACTTC
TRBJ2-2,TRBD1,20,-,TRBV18,CASSSTPIQGFPGDTGELFF,TGTGCCAGCTCATCAACTCCCATACAGGGGTTCCCCGGAGACACCGGGGAGCTGTTTTTT
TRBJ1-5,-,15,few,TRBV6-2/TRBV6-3,CASSYSPGVFQPQHF,TGTGCCAGCAGTTACTCTCCCGGGGTTTTCCAGCCCCAGCATTTT
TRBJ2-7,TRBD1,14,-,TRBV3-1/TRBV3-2,CASSQGQGASEQYF,TGTGCCAGCAGCCAAGGTCAGGGGGCTTCGGAGCAGTACTTC
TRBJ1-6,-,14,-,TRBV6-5,CASSPGPGNSPLHF,TGTGCCAGCAGTCCAGGGCCAGGGAATTCACCCCTCCACTTT
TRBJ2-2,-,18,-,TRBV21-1,CASSKVETGVTNTGELFF,TGTGCCAGCAGCAAAGTAGAGACAGGGGTGACTAACACCGGGGAGCTGTTTTTT
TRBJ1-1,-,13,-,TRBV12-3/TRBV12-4,CASRNQLNTEAFF,TGTGCCAGCAGAAATCAATTGAACACTGAAGCTTTCTTT
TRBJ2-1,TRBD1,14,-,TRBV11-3,CASSLEGAYNEQFF,TGTGCCAGCAGCCTCGAGGGGGCATACAATGAGCAGTTCTTC
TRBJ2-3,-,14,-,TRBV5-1,CASTTPLVGDTQYF,TGCGCCAGCACCACCCCGCTGGTCGGGGATACGCAGTATTTT
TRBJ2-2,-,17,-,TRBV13,CASSSRGSGIYSGELFF,TGTGCCAGCAGCTCCAGGGGTTCCGGTATCTATTCCGGGGAGCTGTTTTTT
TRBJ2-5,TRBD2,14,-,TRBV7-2,CASSPRSGDETQYF,TGTGCCAGCAGCCCTAGAAGCGGGGACGAGACCCAGTACTTC
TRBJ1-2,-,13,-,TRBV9,CASSVGGDYGYTF,TGTGCCAGCAGCGTAGGGGGAGACTATGGCTACACCTTC
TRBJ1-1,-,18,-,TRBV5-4,CASSYQSGQRVRNTEAFF,TGTGCCAGCAGCTATCAATCTGGACAAAGGGTGAGGAACACTGAAGCTTTCTTT
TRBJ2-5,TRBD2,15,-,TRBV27,CASSLSLAGGRTQYF,TGTGCCAGCAGTTTATCCCTAGCGGGGGGGCGGACCCAGTACTTC
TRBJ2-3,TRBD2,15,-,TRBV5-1,CASSLVAGAADTQYF,TGCGCCAGCAGCTTGGTGGCGGGAGCCGCAGATACGCAGTATTTT
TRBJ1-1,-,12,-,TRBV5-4,CASSLFGREAFF,TGTGCCAGCAGCTTGTTTGGCAGGGAAGCTTTCTTT
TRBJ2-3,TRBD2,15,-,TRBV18,CASSPRLAESDTQYF,TGTGCCAGCTCACCCCGACTAGCCGAGTCAGATACGCAGTATTTT
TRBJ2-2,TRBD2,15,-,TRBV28,CASRPGGGSTGELFF,TGTGCCAGCCGCCCTGGGGGAGGGAGCACCGGGGAGCTGTTTTTT
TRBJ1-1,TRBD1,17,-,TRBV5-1,CASSRLLGQGADTEAFF,TGCGCCAGCAGCCGCTTATTGGGACAGGGGGCCGATACTGAAGCTTTCTTT
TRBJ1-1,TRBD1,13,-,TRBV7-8,CASSVDRDRSIHF,TGTGCCAGCAGCGTCGACCGGGACAGGTCGATACACTTT
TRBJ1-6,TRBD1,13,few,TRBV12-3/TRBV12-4,CASSGTANSPLHF,TGTGCCAGCAGTGGGACAGCCAATTCACCCCTCCACTTT
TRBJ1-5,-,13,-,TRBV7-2,CASSLAANQPQHF,TGTGCCAGCAGCTTAGCGGCAAATCAGCCCCAGCATTTT
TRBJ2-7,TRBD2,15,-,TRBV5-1,CASSPSTSGSYEQYF,TGCGCCAGCAGCCCCTCGACTAGCGGGAGCTACGAGCAGTACTTC
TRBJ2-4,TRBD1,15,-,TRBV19,CASSKGQGNKNIQYF,TGTGCCAGTAGTAAGGGACAGGGCAACAAAAACATTCAGTACTTC
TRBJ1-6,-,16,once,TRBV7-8,CASSLEGRSDNSPLHF,TGTGCCAGCAGCTTAGAAGGCAGGTCCGATAATTCACCCCTCCACTTT
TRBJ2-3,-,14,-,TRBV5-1,CASSLHQRADTQYF,TGCGCCAGCAGCTTGCATCAGCGGGCAGATACGCAGTATTTT
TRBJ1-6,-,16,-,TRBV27,CASSYGDFSYNSPLHF,TGTGCCAGCAGTTACGGGGATTTCTCCTATAATTCACCCCTCCACTTT
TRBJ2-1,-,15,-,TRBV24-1,CATSDPRRGGPEQFF,TGTGCCACCAGTGACCCGAGGAGGGGGGGCCCTGAGCAGTTCTTC
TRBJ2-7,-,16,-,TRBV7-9,CASSLSTGHYIYEQYF,TGTGCCAGCAGCTTAAGTACGGGACATTATATTTACGAGCAGTACTTC
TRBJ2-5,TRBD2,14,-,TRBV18,CASSPRLSGGDQYF,TGTGCCAGCTCACCCCGGCTGTCTGGGGGGGACCAGTACTTC
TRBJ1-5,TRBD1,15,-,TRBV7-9,CASSFGQGEYQPQHF,TGTGCCAGCAGCTTTGGGCAGGGGGAGTATCAGCCCCAGCATTTT
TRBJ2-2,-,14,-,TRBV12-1,CASTGQGGTGELFF,TGTGCCAGCACCGGACAGGGGGGGACCGGGGAGCTGTTTTTT
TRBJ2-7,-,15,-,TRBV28,CASSGLSGSSKEQYF,TGTGCCAGCAGTGGTCTGTCGGGGTCCTCTAAAGAGCAGTACTTC
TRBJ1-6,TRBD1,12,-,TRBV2,CASGTGGSPLHF,TGTGCCAGCGGGACAGGGGGTTCACCCCTCCACTTT
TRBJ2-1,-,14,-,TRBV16,CASSPTRSYNEQFF,TGTGCCAGCAGCCCGACTAGATCCTACAATGAGCAGTTCTTC
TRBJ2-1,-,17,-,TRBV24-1,CATSDSSQGTTYNEQFF,TGTGCCACCAGTGATTCGTCCCAGGGGACTACCTACAATGAGCAGTTCTTC
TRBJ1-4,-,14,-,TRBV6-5,CASSSGNSDEKLFF,TGTGCCAGCAGCTCAGGAAATTCCGATGAAAAACTGTTTTTT
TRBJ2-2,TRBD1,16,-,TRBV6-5,CASSYWGQGSTGELFF,TGTGCCAGCAGTTACTGGGGACAGGGGAGCACCGGGGAGCTGTTTTTT
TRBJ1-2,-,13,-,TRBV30,CAWSAHSPTGYTF,TGTGCCTGGAGTGCCCACAGTCCCACTGGCTACACCTTC
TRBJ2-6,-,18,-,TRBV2,CASSVGGRGFSGANVLTF,TGTGCCAGCAGTGTTGGTGGGAGAGGGTTCTCTGGGGCCAACGTCCTGACTTTC